A selection of T cell receptor beta chains follows, all from one sample in a study of blood T cell repertoires in COVID-19. Clones were read by immunoSEQ multiplex PCR, and TCRdb kept only the in-frame ones, dropping some. The sample includes hundreds of thousands of clones, approximately 83% of them seen just once. Sequenced input: peripheral blood. These receptors were collected from a woman in her thirties or forties with active or convalescent COVID-19. Both conserved end residues are part of each CDR3. A D gene is named only where the DNA matches it firmly. Size values are once, few and many counts, or a class for expanded clones, and some rows have none.

>-|-|TRBJ2-2|TRBV24-1
TGTGCCACCAGTGATTTAGAGCCCGGGGAGCTGTTTTTT
CATSDLEPGELFF
>-|few|TRBJ1-2|TRBV5-1
TGCGCCAGCAGCTCATTGACCGGGTTGTTTGGCTATGGCTACACCTTC
CASSSLTGLFGYGYTF
>-|-|TRBJ2-2|TRBV3-1/TRBV3-2
TGTGCCCGGATTTTAGGAGGGGCGGCCACCGGGGAGCTGTTTTTT
CARILGGAATGELFF
>-|few|TRBJ1-2|TRBV10-3
TGTGCCATCAGTGGAGCAGGGGATGGCTACACCTTC
CAISGAGDGYTF
>-|once|TRBJ1-5|TRBV30
TGTGCCTGGAGCCCGGGGGGCAATCAGCCCCAGCATTTT
CAWSPGGNQPQHF
>TRBD1|few|TRBJ1-1|TRBV28
TGTGCCAGCAGTTGGGACAGGGAAGCTTTCTTT
CASSWDREAFF
>-|-|TRBJ1-1|TRBV7-8
TGTGCCAGCATCTACGTGGCAGGGTGGAGCACTGAAGCTTTCTTT
CASIYVAGWSTEAFF
>TRBD2|-|TRBJ2-7|TRBV5-4
TGTGCCAGCAGTCTGGGACTAGCCTCCTACGAGCAGTACTTC
CASSLGLASYEQYF
>-|-|TRBJ2-3|TRBV11-3
TGTGCCAGCAGCTCCCCTAGTAAGGGGTCGGCGCAGTATTTT
CASSSPSKGSAQYF
>TRBD2|-|TRBJ2-7|TRBV9
TGTGCCAGCAGCGTAGCCGGGACTAGTATCTACGAGCAGTACTTC
CASSVAGTSIYEQYF
>-|-|TRBJ1-5|TRBV7-2
TGTGCCAGCAGCTTAGACGGGAATCAGCCCCAGCATTTT
CASSLDGNQPQHF
>-|-|TRBJ1-2|TRBV11-2
TGTGCCAGCAGCTTAAACCAGGGGCACTATGGCTACACCTTC
CASSLNQGHYGYTF
>-|-|TRBJ1-1|TRBV7-3
TGTGCCAGCAGCCCACACGGAGGTTCGAGCACTGAAGCTTTCTTT
CASSPHGGSSTEAFF
>-|-|TRBJ2-5|TRBV2
TGTGCCAGCAGTGAAGGACGGTTATCGACAGGACAAGAGACCCAGTACTTC
CASSEGRLSTGQETQYF
>-|-|TRBJ1-4|TRBV3-1/TRBV3-2
TGTGCCAGCAGCCAAGATCAGGGGACTGAAAAACTGTTTTTT
CASSQDQGTEKLFF
>TRBD2|-|TRBJ2-2|TRBV6-1
TGTGCCAGCAGTGCCCAGCGGGAGGAAGGGGGCGGGGAGCTGTTTTTT
CASSAQREEGGGELFF
>-|-|TRBJ2-3|TRBV24-1
TGTGCCACCAGTGATTTGCGGCCGGAGGGGGGGACGCAGTATTTT
CATSDLRPEGGTQYF
>TRBD1|-|TRBJ2-1|TRBV28
TGTGCCAGCAGTTCCGGACAGGGGGCGATCAATGAGCAGTTCTTC
CASSSGQGAINEQFF
>TRBD1|once|TRBJ1-1|TRBV30
TGTGCCTGGAGTACAGGGGACGGAAACACTGAAGCTTTCTTT
CAWSTGDGNTEAFF